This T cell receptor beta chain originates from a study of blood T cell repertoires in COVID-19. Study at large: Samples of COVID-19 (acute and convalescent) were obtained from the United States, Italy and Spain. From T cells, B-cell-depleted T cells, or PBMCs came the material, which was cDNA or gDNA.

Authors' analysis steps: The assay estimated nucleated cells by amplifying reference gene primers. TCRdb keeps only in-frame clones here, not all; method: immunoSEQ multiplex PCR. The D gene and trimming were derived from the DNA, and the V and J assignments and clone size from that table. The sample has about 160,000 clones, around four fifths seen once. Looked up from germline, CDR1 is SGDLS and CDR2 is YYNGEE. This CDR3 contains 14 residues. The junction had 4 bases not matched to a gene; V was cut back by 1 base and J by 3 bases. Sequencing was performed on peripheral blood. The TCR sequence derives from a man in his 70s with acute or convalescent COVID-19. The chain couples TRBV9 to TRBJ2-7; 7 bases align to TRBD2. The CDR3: CASSVFGGSYEQYF. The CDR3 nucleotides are TGTGCCAGCAGCGTATTCGGCGGGAGCTACGAGCAGTACTTC. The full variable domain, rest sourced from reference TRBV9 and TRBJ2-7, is DSGVTQTPKHLITATGQRVTLRCSPRSGDLSVYWYQQSLDQGLQFLIQYYNGEERAKGNILERFSAQQFPDLHSELNLSSLELGDSALYFCASSVFGGSYEQYFGPGTRLTVT.